Each of the 13 T cell receptor beta chains below was sequenced from the same sample in a study of tumor and adjacent non-tumor tissue in lung cancer (dated 2018 in TCRdb). RNA was isolated from bulk, unsorted tissue, and RNA quality was assessed with a NanoDrop ND-1000 and an Agilent 2100. Library construction relied on multiplex PCR. Sequencing was performed on an Illumina HiSeq 2500. Following protocols modified from ARM-PCR, the researchers constructed TCRbeta libraries through three rounds of nested PCR with primers (Table S4). TCRdb reran the public reads through fastp at Q25 and MiXCR, keeping productive beta chains. Each entry is one CDR3 protein sequence, shown with its most common DNA and genes. Across this sample there are about 75,000 distinct CDR3 sequences, with around 77% seen only once. The top ten clonotypes cover roughly 12% of the sample. Sequencing was done on a sample of lung tumor tissue. These receptors were taken from a woman aged 50 to 60 with non-small cell lung cancer.

The chain has TRBV5-6 and TRBJ2-2, with 11 bases that match TRBD2. Trimming removed 4 bases from V and 2 bases from J; junction bases left unmatched: 13. The CDR3 covers 19 residues. CDR1 and CDR2 from the germline V gene are SGHDT and YYEEEE. CDR3 sequence: CASSMLLAGGSTNTGELFF. The CDR3 DNA is TGTGCCAGCAGCATGTTGCTAGCGGGAGGATCAACTAACACCGGGGAGCTGTTTTTT.

This clonotype was found many times. The rearrangement uses TRBV5-1 and TRBJ2-3, with a tentative D call TRBD1 (5 bases). V was pared by 0 bases and J by 2 bases, with 7 bases between. This CDR3 comprises 14 residues. Germline V gene sequence: CDR1 SGHRS, CDR2 YFSETQ. The DNA of the CDR3 is TGCGCCAGCAGCTTGGGGGGCTACACAGATACGCAGTATTTT. Protein: CASSLGGYTDTQYF.

This chain connects TRBV11-2 to TRBJ2-1; D tentatively fits TRBD1 or TRBD2 (7 bases each). Germline V gene lookup returns CDR1 SGHAT and CDR2 FQNNGV. Trimming took 8 bases from V and 10 from J, leaving 27 bases between them. The CDR3 consists of 16 residues. As DNA, the CDR3 is TGTGCCAGCTGCCCAGGGGGGCTTGCGGGAGTAGGCGAGCAGTTCTTC. Translated, it gives CASCPGGLAGVGEQFF.

As to this clonotype: As the CDR3 is not closed by the conserved phenylalanine or tryptophan, this likely results from a read error. The CDR3 sequence: CASSKRGQSNTEAFL. In nucleotides, the CDR3 is TGTGCCAGCAGTAAAAGGGGACAGTCGAACACTGAAGCTTTCCTT. This chain connects TRBV28 to TRBJ1-1; 7 bases are a match to TRBD1. Germline assignment: CDR1 MDHEN and CDR2 SYDVKM. V gave up 5 bases and J gave up 1 base; unmatched junction bases: 7. This CDR3 is built from 15 residues.

As for this clonotype: With a much larger clone just one base away, this may be a read error. This chain joins TRBV20-1 and TRBJ2-7, with D unclear. The V end was cut by 2 bases, the J end by 4 bases, with 18 bases between. Per germline, CDR1 DFQATT and CDR2 SNEGSKA (reference sequence). There are 15 residues in the CDR3. CDR3 region: CSARHTLIHPYEQYF. The CDR3 DNA sequence: TGCAGTGCTAGACACACATTGATCCACCCGTACGAGCAGTACTTC.

This clonotype was detected once. A much larger clone sits a single nucleotide away, making a read error possible. The rearrangement joins TRBV20-1 to TRBJ2-3; no firm D call. The CDR3 has 14 residues. The germline V and J ends were trimmed by 2 bases and 6 bases, with 15 bases remaining between them. Per the germline V gene, CDR1 is DFQATT and CDR2 is SNEGSKA (reference sequence). The CDR3 DNA reads TGCAGTGCTAGAATAGGGTCTAAGGCCGATACGCAGTATTTT. This sequence encodes CSARIGSKADTQYF.

This chain connects TRBV2 to TRBJ2-7, with D tentatively TRBD1 or TRBD2 (5 bases each). This CDR3 is built from 14 residues. V lost 6 bases and J lost 2, with 14 bases in between. Per the germline V gene, CDR1 is SNHLY and CDR2 is FYNNEI. The CDR3 here is CASSPRDGTYEQYF. The CDR3 nucleotides read TGTGCCAGCAGCCCCAGGGACGGTACCTACGAGCAGTACTTC.

V and J are TRBV11-2 and TRBJ2-1, with TRBD2 as a possible D gene (6 bases). The germline V gene encodes CDR1 SGHAT and CDR2 FQNNGV. The CDR3 has 19 amino acids. With 5 bases removed from V and 4 bases from J, the gap between germline ends came to 27 bases. The CDR3 DNA reads as TGTGCCAGCAGCAACCATCCCGTGCTCCGGGACTCGAGATACAATGAGCAGTTCTTC. Translated, it gives CASSNHPVLRDSRYNEQFF.

Turning to this clonotype: Possible read error: a much larger clone is one base away. The chain joins TRBV24-1 to TRBJ2-6; D unresolved. CDR1 KGHDR and CDR2 SFDVKD come from the germline V gene. V was shortened by 5 bases and J by 0 bases, with 13 bases between the two germline ends. The length of the CDR3 is 17 residues. The CDR3, as DNA: TGTGCCACCAGTGGGTATCCTGACGGCTCTGGGGCCAACGTCCTGACTTTC. This encodes CATSGYPDGSGANVLTF.

Remarks on this clonotype: Germline and junction disagree at one end, which may indicate a read error. The rearrangement uses TRBV6-1 and TRBJ2-7; TRBD2 matches at 10 bases. Germline V gene sequence: CDR1 MNHNS, CDR2 SASEGT. CDR3 size: 15 residues. CDR3 amino acids: CASEDGTSGNYDQCF. The CDR3 bases are TGTGCCAGCGAAGATGGAACTAGCGGGAACTACGATCAGTGCTTC.

The chain is built from TRBV11-3 and TRBJ2-6; 8 bases match TRBD2. In germline, CDR1 is SGHNT, CDR2 YENEEA. This CDR3 has 16 amino acids. J gave up 1 base and V 4 bases, and 3 bases lay outside the gene matches. CDR3 bases: TGTGCCAGCAGCTCTAGCGGGCTATCTGGGGCCAACGTCCTGACTTTC. Translated, it gives CASSSSGLSGANVLTF.

As for this clonotype: Germline and junction disagree at one end, which may indicate a read error. The V gene is TRBV28, the J gene TRBJ2-7; D unresolved. The CDR3 is 15 residues long. Germline V gene lookup returns CDR1 MDHEN and CDR2 SYDVKM. Written as DNA, the CDR3 is TGTGCCAGCAGTTTGGCAGACTTGGTTAACTACGAGCAGTGCTTC. Translating gives CASSLADLVNYEQCF.

Turning to this clonotype: The junction departs from germline at one end; a sequencing error may be responsible. V gene TRBV10-1 combines with J gene TRBJ2-1, with 8 bases identical to TRBD2. This CDR3 contains 16 residues. Germline values: CDR1 WNHNN, CDR2 SYGVQD (reference sequence). CDR3 bases: TGCGCCAGCAGTGGATCCGGGACTAGAGGGAGTAATGAACAGTTCTTC. Residues: CASSGSGTRGSNEQFF.